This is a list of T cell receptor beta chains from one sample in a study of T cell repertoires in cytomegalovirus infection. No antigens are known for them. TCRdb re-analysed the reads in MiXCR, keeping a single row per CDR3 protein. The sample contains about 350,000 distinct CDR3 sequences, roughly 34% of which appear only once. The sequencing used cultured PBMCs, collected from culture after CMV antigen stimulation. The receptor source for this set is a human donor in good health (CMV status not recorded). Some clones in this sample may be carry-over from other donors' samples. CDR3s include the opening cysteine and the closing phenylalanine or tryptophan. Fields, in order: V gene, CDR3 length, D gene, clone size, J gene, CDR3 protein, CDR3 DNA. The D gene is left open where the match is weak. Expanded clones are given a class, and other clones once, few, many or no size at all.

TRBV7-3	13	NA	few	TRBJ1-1	CASSSDRNLEAFF	TGTGCCAGCAGCTCGGACAGAAACTTAGAAGCTTTCTTT
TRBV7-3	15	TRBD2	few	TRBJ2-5	CASSLDGRPQETQYF	TGTGCCAGCAGCTTAGACGGGAGGCCCCAAGAGACCCAGTACTTC
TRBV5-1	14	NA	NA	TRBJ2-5	CASTGDSAAETQYF	TGCGCCAGCACGGGCGATTCTGCGGCAGAGACCCAGTACTTC
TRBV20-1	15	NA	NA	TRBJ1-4	CSALRWTGTNEKLFF	TGCAGTGCACTCCGCTGGACGGGAACTAATGAAAAACTGTTTTTT
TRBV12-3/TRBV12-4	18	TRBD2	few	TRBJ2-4	CASSLHTGTTLAKNIQYF	TGTGCCAGCAGTTTACACACCGGGACTACCTTAGCCAAAAACATTCAGTACTTC
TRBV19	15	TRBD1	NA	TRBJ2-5	CASSPTRGRSETQYF	TGTGCCAGTAGCCCTACTAGGGGGCGGTCGGAGACCCAGTACTTC
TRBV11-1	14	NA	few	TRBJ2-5	CASSLATYQETQYF	TGTGCCAGCAGCTTAGCGACGTACCAAGAGACCCAGTACTTC
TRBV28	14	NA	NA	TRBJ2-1	CASSLYKLGHEQFF	TGTGCCAGCAGTTTATACAAGTTGGGGCATGAGCAGTTCTTC
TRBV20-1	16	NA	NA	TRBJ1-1	CSARDEKTGWNTEAFF	TGCAGTGCTAGAGATGAGAAAACAGGGTGGAACACTGAAGCTTTCTTT
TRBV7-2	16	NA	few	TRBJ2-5	CASSLAWGGQQETQYF	TGTGCCAGCAGCTTAGCGTGGGGGGGACAACAGGAGACCCAGTACTTC
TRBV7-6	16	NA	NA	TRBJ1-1	CASSPSGRFMNTEAFF	TGTGCCAGCAGCCCAAGTGGCCGGTTCATGAACACTGAAGCTTTCTTT
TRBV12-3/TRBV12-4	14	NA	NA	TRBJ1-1	CASSLVLGVAEAFF	TGTGCCAGCAGTTTAGTTCTTGGGGTCGCGGAAGCTTTCTTT
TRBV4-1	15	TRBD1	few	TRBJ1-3	CASSQDPQGGNTIYF	TGCGCCAGCAGCCAAGATCCACAGGGGGGAAACACCATATATTTT
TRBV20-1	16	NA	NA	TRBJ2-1	CSARGTRERGHNEQFF	TGCAGTGCTAGAGGTACCAGGGAGCGAGGCCACAATGAGCAGTTCTTC
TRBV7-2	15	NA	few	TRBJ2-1	CASSPLGGSYNEQFF	TGTGCCAGCAGCCCACTGGGGGGATCCTACAATGAGCAGTTCTTC
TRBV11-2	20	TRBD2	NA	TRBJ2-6	CASSLRAGGAGDSGANVLTF	TGTGCCAGCAGCTTACGAGCGGGAGGGGCCGGGGACTCTGGGGCCAACGTCCTGACTTTC
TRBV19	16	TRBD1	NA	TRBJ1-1	CASSSSPGQGETEAFF	TGTGCCAGTAGTAGTTCACCGGGACAGGGGGAGACTGAAGCTTTCTTT
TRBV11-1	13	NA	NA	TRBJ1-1	CASSLMGSYEAFF	TGTGCCAGCAGCTTAATGGGGTCGTATGAAGCTTTCTTT
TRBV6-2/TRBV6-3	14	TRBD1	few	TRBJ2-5	CASRLTGGVKTQYF	TGTGCCAGCAGGCTTACAGGGGGCGTGAAGACCCAGTACTTC
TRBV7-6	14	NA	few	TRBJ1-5	CASSLDTGNQPQHF	TGTGCCAGCAGCTTAGACACTGGCAATCAGCCCCAGCATTTT
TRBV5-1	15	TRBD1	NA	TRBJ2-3	CASSDGTASTDTQYF	TGCGCCAGCAGCGATGGGACAGCTAGCACAGATACGCAGTATTTT
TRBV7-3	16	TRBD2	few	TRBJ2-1	CASSQTSLSSYNEQFF	TGTGCCAGCAGCCAGACTAGCCTAAGTTCCTACAATGAGCAGTTCTTC
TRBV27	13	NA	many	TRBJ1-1	CASSLSQAAEAFF	TGTGCCAGCAGTTTATCTCAAGCGGCTGAAGCTTTCTTT
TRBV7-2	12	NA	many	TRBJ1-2	CASSNTRYGYTF	TGTGCCAGCAGCAATACACGCTATGGCTACACCTTC
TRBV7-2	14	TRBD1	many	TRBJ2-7	CASSSRDRKFEQYF	TGTGCCAGCAGCTCCCGGGACAGAAAATTCGAGCAGTACTTC
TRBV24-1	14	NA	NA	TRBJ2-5	CATSDPPRGETQYF	TGTGCCACCAGTGATCCCCCGAGGGGAGAGACCCAGTACTTC
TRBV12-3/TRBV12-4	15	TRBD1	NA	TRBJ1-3	CASTRQGAVGNTIYF	TGTGCCAGCACGCGACAGGGGGCAGTTGGAAACACCATATATTTT
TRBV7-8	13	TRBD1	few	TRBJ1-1	CASSQQGIAEAFF	TGTGCCAGCAGCCAACAGGGGATTGCCGAAGCTTTCTTT
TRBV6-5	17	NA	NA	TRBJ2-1	CASSPVFGGSSYNEQFF	TGTGCCAGCAGTCCCGTGTTTGGGGGCTCCTCCTACAATGAGCAGTTCTTC
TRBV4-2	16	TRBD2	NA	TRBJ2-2	CASSHSGLTNTGELFF	TGTGCCAGCAGCCATTCGGGACTAACGAACACCGGGGAGCTGTTTTTT
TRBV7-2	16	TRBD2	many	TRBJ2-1	CASRKMGRTSGNEQFF	TGTGCCAGCAGGAAAATGGGTCGGACTAGTGGCAATGAGCAGTTCTTC
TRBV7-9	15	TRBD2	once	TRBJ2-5	CASSRGERDGETQYF	TGTGCCAGCAGCCGCGGGGAGCGGGACGGGGAGACCCAGTACTTC
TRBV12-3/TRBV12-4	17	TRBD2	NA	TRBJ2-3	CASSLAGTSGSTDTQYF	TGTGCCAGCAGTTTAGCGGGGACTAGCGGGAGTACAGATACGCAGTATTTT
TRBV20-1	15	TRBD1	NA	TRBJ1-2	CSATTPGTGLSGYTF	TGCAGTGCTACTACTCCCGGGACAGGGCTTAGTGGCTACACCTTC
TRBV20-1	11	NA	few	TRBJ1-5	CSAYVDGRKHF	TGCAGTGCCTATGTGGACGGACGAAAGCATTTT
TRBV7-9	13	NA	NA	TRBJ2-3	CASSLLIPAQQYF	TGTGCCAGCAGCTTACTTATCCCTGCCCAGCAGTATTTT
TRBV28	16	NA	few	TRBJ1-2	CASSLSIVGLNYGYTF	TGTGCCAGCAGTTTAAGTATCGTGGGATTAAACTATGGCTACACCTTC
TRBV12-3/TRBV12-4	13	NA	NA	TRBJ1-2	CASSTGTYYGYTF	TGTGCCAGCAGCACCGGGACATACTATGGCTACACCTTC
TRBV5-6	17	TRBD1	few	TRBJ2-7	CASSPIPVTGLSYEQYF	TGTGCCAGCAGCCCCATACCGGTGACAGGGCTCTCCTACGAGCAGTACTTC
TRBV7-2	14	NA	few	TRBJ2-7	CASSSGTSTWEQYF	TGTGCCAGCAGCTCCGGGACAAGTACTTGGGAGCAGTACTTC
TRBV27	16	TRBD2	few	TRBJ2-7	CASSPHTSGRSYEQYF	TGTGCCAGCAGTCCCCATACTAGCGGGAGGTCTTACGAGCAGTACTTC
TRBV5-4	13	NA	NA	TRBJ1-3	CASSTPGGHTIYF	TGTGCCAGCAGCACACCGGGGGGTCACACCATATATTTT
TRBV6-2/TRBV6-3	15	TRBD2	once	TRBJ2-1	CASIGLAGLYNEQFF	TGTGCCAGCATCGGACTAGCGGGCCTCTACAATGAGCAGTTCTTC
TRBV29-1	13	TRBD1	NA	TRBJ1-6	CSVVTGTNSPLHF	TGCAGCGTCGTGACAGGGACTAATTCACCCCTCCACTTT
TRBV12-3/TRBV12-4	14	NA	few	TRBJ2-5	CASSLSRVRETQYF	TGTGCCAGCAGTTTATCGCGGGTGCGGGAGACCCAGTACTTC
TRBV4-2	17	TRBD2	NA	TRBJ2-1	CASSQEQLAGTYNEQFF	TGTGCCAGCAGCCAAGAACAACTAGCGGGAACCTACAATGAGCAGTTCTTC
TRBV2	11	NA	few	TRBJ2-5	CASSELGTQYF	TGTGCCAGCAGTGAGCTCGGGACCCAGTACTTC
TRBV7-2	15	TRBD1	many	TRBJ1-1	CASIRTGGAQTRAFF	TGTGCCAGCATCCGGACAGGGGGTGCCCAAACGAGAGCTTTCTTT
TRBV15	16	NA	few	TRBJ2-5	CATSRDALAISETQYF	TGTGCCACCAGCAGAGATGCACTTGCCATCTCGGAGACCCAGTACTTC
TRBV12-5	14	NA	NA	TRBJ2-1	CASGSSRRYNEQFF	TGTGCTAGTGGTTCCTCCCGGAGATACAATGAGCAGTTCTTC
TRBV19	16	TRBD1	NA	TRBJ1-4	CASSTPRTGSGEKLFF	TGTGCCAGTAGTACACCCCGGACAGGGAGCGGCGAAAAACTGTTTTTT
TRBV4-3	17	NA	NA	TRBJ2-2	CASSQFLQGQNTGELFF	TGCGCCAGCAGCCAGTTCCTACAGGGTCAGAACACCGGGGAGCTGTTTTTT
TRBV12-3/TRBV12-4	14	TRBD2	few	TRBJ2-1	CASSLLAGANEQFF	TGTGCCAGCAGTTTACTAGCGGGAGCCAATGAGCAGTTCTTC
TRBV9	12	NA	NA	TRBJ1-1	CASSGENTEAFF	TGTGCCAGCAGCGGAGAGAACACTGAAGCTTTCTTT
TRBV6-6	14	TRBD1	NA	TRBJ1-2	CASIPGGAGYGYTF	TGTGCCAGCATACCAGGGGGCGCGGGCTATGGCTACACCTTC